This T cell receptor (beta chain) was recovered during a study of blood T cell repertoires in COVID-19. Source study methods: Counts of nucleated cells, estimated from reference gene primer amplification, were obtained. The data were produced by immunoSEQ multiplex PCR, yet TCRdb's version contains in-frame clones alone and is incomplete. The DNA gave D and trimming, while V, J and clone size come from that table. The sample shows 150,000 to 200,000 clones, roughly 80% of them seen only once. Participants spanned ages 18 to 89 years and resided in 20 to 30 US areas. Cohorts were based on clinical histories the participants reported. CDR3 length: 15 residues. The V gene lost 2 bases and the J gene lost 9 bases, with 18 bases spanning the gap. Germline V gives CDR1 SGHRS, CDR2 YFSETQ.

Sequenced input: PBMCs or T cells enriched from blood (not recorded which). This clonotype was sampled from an older woman with acute COVID-19. The chain has TRBV5-1 and TRBJ2-1; D is possibly TRBD2 (6 bases). CDR3 in amino acids: CASSLPGDGGGEQFF. The DNA of the CDR3 is TGCGCCAGCAGCTTACCGGGAGACGGGGGAGGTGAGCAGTTCTTC.